The rows below give T cell receptor beta chains drawn from one sample of a study of blood T cells in healthy people across ages. MiXCR, applied by TCRdb to the 5' RACE reads, yields one record per CDR3 protein. The sample lists roughly 500,000 distinct CDR3 sequences; around 24% were seen once. These data were also reused for a study on T cells of mothers and their children.

Sequenced material: blood. The receptors originated from a boy aged 5-17 years in good health. Both conserved end residues are part of each CDR3. A D gene is named only where the DNA matches it firmly. The size entry is marked missing in some rows and otherwise reads once, few, many or a size class.

TGTGCCAGCAGCGTAGAGGGACTGAGCTCCTACAATGAGCAGTTCTTC CASSVEGLSSYNEQFF . TRBV9 . TRBJ2-1
TGTGCCAGCAGCCCTCCAGCGGGCCCGTACCAAGAGACCCAGTACTTC CASSPPAGPYQETQYF . TRBV12-3/TRBV12-4 few TRBJ2-5
TGTGCCAGCAGCTTCGGGGACAGTTCCTACGAGCAGTACTTC CASSFGDSSYEQYF TRBD1 TRBV7-2 few TRBJ2-7
TGTGCCACTACCTCGGGGCCCGGCTACGAGCAGTACTTC CATTSGPGYEQYF . TRBV7-2 many TRBJ2-7
TGCGCCAGCAGTGACCCCCGGGACAGGAATGAAAAACTGTTTTTT CASSDPRDRNEKLFF TRBD1 TRBV6-1 few TRBJ1-4
TGTGTCAGCAGTTTATGGGCGATGGACGAGCAGTACTTC CVSSLWAMDEQYF . TRBV28 few TRBJ2-7
TGTGCCAGCAGCTATAAGGGCGGGGGCGAGCAGTACTTC CASSYKGGGEQYF TRBD2 TRBV7-9 few TRBJ2-7
TGTGCCAGCAGTTTGAGCGGTGGGGGGCACACAGAGACCCAGTACTTC CASSLSGGGHTETQYF . TRBV28 . TRBJ2-5
TGCGCCAGCAGCCAAGAAACTTATTGGGCCGGGACAGGGATGAATGAGCAGTTCTTC CASSQETYWAGTGMNEQFF TRBD1 TRBV4-3 . TRBJ2-1
TGTGCCAGCAGTTTGACAGGGGATAGCAATCAGCCCCAGCATTTT CASSLTGDSNQPQHF TRBD1 TRBV27 many TRBJ1-5
TGTGCCAGCTCACCAGGACAGGGGGCCCTCTATGGCTACACCTTC CASSPGQGALYGYTF TRBD1 TRBV18 few TRBJ1-2
TGTGCCAGCAGCTCGGACCTGGGGGAGACCCAGTACTTC CASSSDLGETQYF . TRBV7-2 few TRBJ2-5
TGTGCCAGCAGCCTGACAGGACCTCCCGGGGAGCTGTTTTTT CASSLTGPPGELFF . TRBV7-9 . TRBJ2-2
TGTGCCACCTCGACAGGGAGCTCCTACGAGCAGTACTTC CATSTGSSYEQYF TRBD1 TRBV28 . TRBJ2-7
TGTGCCAGCAGTTTGGGGACAGGACACCAGCCCCAGCATTTT CASSLGTGHQPQHF TRBD1 TRBV12-3/TRBV12-4 few TRBJ1-5
TGTGCCAGCAGTGAAAGGGAGGGCACTGAAGCTTTCTTT CASSEREGTEAFF . TRBV2 few TRBJ1-1
TGTGCCAGCAGCTTATCCAGTCTCTACGAGCAGTACTTC CASSLSSLYEQYF . TRBV7-9 many TRBJ2-7
TGTGCCAGCAGCCAAGGCCCAGGGCCCTACGAGCAGTACTTC CASSQGPGPYEQYF . TRBV3-1 few TRBJ2-7
TGTGCCAGCAGTTCGGGACAGGGGGTCCCCTTGGAGCAGTACTTC CASSSGQGVPLEQYF TRBD1 TRBV27 . TRBJ2-7
TGTGCCAGCAGCCAAGTAAGCTCCTACGAGCAGTACTTC CASSQVSSYEQYF . TRBV3-1 . TRBJ2-7
TGCAGTGCTAGTAGGGGATCGGATCTCCAAAACATTCAGTACTTC CSASRGSDLQNIQYF . TRBV20-1 few TRBJ2-4
TGTGCCAGCACTCCTCGCCTGAACACTGAAGCTTTCTTT CASTPRLNTEAFF . TRBV28 . TRBJ1-1